What follows are 21 T cell receptor beta chains derived from one specimen sequenced in a study of blood T cells in healthy people across ages. A second PCR of about 7 to 12 cycles used a sample-barcoded 5' primer and a J-beta primer mix. From the 5' RACE reads, TCRdb called clonotypes with MiXCR, one entry per CDR3 protein. The table has roughly 800,000 distinct CDR3 sequences, roughly 64% seen once; the top ten hold about 20%. The sample consisted of blood. Every receptor here comes from a man aged 30 to 39 in good health.

On this clonotype: A clone one base away is much larger, so this may be a read error. This chain joins TRBV6-2 or TRBV6-3 and TRBJ2-4; D remains ambiguous. The J call may be mistaken, given a closer DNA end match to TRBJ2-7. The CDR3 covers 11 residues. Germline loops: CDR1 MNHEY, CDR2 SVGEGT. In DNA, the CDR3 is TGTGCCAGCAGTTACTACCACGAGCAGTACTTC. Its translation: CASSYYHEQYF.

The V gene is TRBV28, the J gene TRBJ2-7, with 7 nucleotides matching TRBD1. The germline gives CDR1 MDHEN, CDR2 SYDVKM. V shed 7 bases and J 1 base; nucleotides not matched to a gene: 7. The CDR3 contains 14 residues. CDR3 in amino acids: CASTWDSRSYEQYF. The CDR3 DNA reads as TGTGCCAGCACTTGGGACAGCAGATCCTACGAGCAGTACTTC. The whole variable domain, filled in from reference TRBV28 and TRBJ2-7, reads DVKVTQSSRYLVKRTGEKVFLECVQDMDHENMFWYRQDPGLGLRLIYFSYDVKMKEKGDIPEGYSVSREKKERFSLILESASTNQTSMYLCASTWDSRSYEQYFGPGTRLTVT.

This clonotype appeared a few times. This chain joins TRBV5-1 and TRBJ2-5; 7 bases fit TRBD2. V lost 2 bases to trimming and J lost 1 base; unmatched junction nucleotides: 5. Germline CDR1 is SGHRS and CDR2 is YFSETQ. The CDR3 is made up of 15 amino acids. The CDR3 region is CASSLMGTIQETQYF. CDR3 nucleotides: TGCGCCAGCAGCTTAATGGGGACTATCCAAGAGACCCAGTACTTC.

The chain couples TRBV10-3 to TRBJ2-5; TRBD1 agrees at 7 bases. The CDR3 has 14 amino acids. Trimming cost V 6 bases and J 2 bases; bases outside gene matches: 6. Per the germline V gene, CDR1 is ENHRY and CDR2 is SYGVKD. The CDR3 is CAISPGGQQETQYF. In DNA, the CDR3 is TGTGCCATCAGCCCTGGGGGACAGCAAGAGACCCAGTACTTC.

V usage is TRBV29-1 and J usage is TRBJ2-7; 15 bases agree with TRBD2. CDR3 length equals 13 residues. Germline V gives CDR1 SQVTM, CDR2 ANQGSEA. With V trimmed by 6 bases and J by 6 bases, 3 bases remained unmatched. In nucleotides, the CDR3 is TGCAGCGTGGGACTAGCGGGAGGATCCGAGCAGTACTTC. Its translation: CSVGLAGGSEQYF.

This clonotype was observed a few times. V gene TRBV29-1 combines with J gene TRBJ2-5; either TRBD1 or TRBD2 may fit D (5 bases each). This CDR3 has 12 residues. The V gene's germline CDR1 is SQVTM and CDR2 ANQGSEA. V lost 7 bases and J lost 5, with 14 bases in between. Here the CDR3 reads CSDRDGGETQYF. CDR3 in DNA: TGCAGCGACCGGGACGGTGGGGAGACCCAGTACTTC.

The gene calls are TRBV20-1 and TRBJ2-5; D possibly uses TRBD1 or TRBD2 (6 bases each). Germline loops: CDR1 DFQATT, CDR2 SNEGSKA (reference sequence). CDR3 length: 12 amino acids. The V and J ends lost 5 bases and 5 bases respectively, with 12 bases between them. Here the CDR3 DNA reads TGCAGTGCTTCTCGGGGGCGGGAGACCCAGTACTTC. Translated, it gives CSASRGRETQYF.

The chain employs TRBV20-1 and TRBJ2-1, with a weak D call TRBD2 (6 bases). Deletions cut 5 bases from V and 15 bases from J, with 17 bases between. This CDR3 has 11 residues. The V gene's germline CDR1 is DFQATT and CDR2 SNEGSKA (reference sequence). CDR3: CSAQGRDSVFF. CDR3 bases: TGCAGTGCTCAAGGCCGGGACTCTGTGTTCTTC.

The chain uses TRBV29-1 and TRBJ1-1; D not certain. Trimming cost V 1 base and J 3 bases, with 15 bases left between them. This CDR3 spans 15 amino acids. Germline loops: CDR1 SQVTM, CDR2 ANQGSEA. The CDR3 region is CSVEAPAGLDTEAFF. The CDR3 DNA reads as TGCAGCGTTGAAGCCCCGGCCGGACTGGACACTGAAGCTTTCTTT.

This chain uses TRBV14 with TRBJ1-1, with 7 bases matching TRBD1. The CDR3 loop spans 14 amino acids. V lost 5 bases to trimming and J lost 4 bases; unmatched junction nucleotides: 7. CDR1 and CDR2 from the germline V gene are SGHDN and FVKESK. The CDR3 region is CASSVQQGITEAFF. The DNA of the CDR3 is TGTGCCAGCAGCGTCCAACAGGGGATCACTGAAGCTTTCTTT.

This chain links TRBV6-1 with TRBJ1-2, with 8 bases aligning to TRBD1. Germline CDR1 and CDR2: MNHNS and SASEGT. Trimming cost V 5 bases and J 10 bases; bases outside gene matches: 9. The length of the CDR3 is 13 residues. In DNA form, the CDR3 reads TGTGCCAGCAGTCTTACCGGGACAGGCTTCTACACCTTC. This encodes CASSLTGTGFYTF.

The rearrangement links TRBV3-1 to TRBJ2-5; D unresolved. The J call may be incorrect, as the DNA end agrees better with TRBJ2-7. Per the germline V gene, CDR1 is LGHDT and CDR2 is YNNKEL (reference sequence). The CDR3 is 13 residues long. As DNA, the CDR3 is TGTGCCAGCAGCCCCGGGCTACAGTACGAGCAGTACTTC. Translation: CASSPGLQYEQYF.

V is TRBV9 and J is TRBJ2-7; 10 bases are shared with TRBD2. The CDR3 totals 15 residues. J was trimmed by 3 bases and V by 4 bases; bases with no gene match: 7. The germline gives CDR1 SGDLS, CDR2 YYNGEE. In DNA, the CDR3 is TGTGCCAGCAGCCCCCCTAGCGGGAGTCTCTACGAGCAGTACTTC. This translates into CASSPPSGSLYEQYF.

The chain uses TRBV9 and TRBJ2-7, with a weak D call TRBD2 (6 bases). The ends were cut back, 0 bases at V and 2 bases at J, with 9 bases in the middle. The CDR3 loop spans 14 amino acids. Germline CDR1 SGDLS, CDR2 YYNGEE. Here the CDR3 DNA reads TGTGCCAGCAGCGTAGAAGCGGGCCCCTACGAGCAGTACTTC. Protein product: CASSVEAGPYEQYF.

The chain carries TRBV29-1 and TRBJ2-7; D call uncertain. The ends were cut back, 5 bases at V and 7 bases at J, with 21 bases in the middle. The germline V gene has CDR1 SQVTM and CDR2 ANQGSEA. The CDR3 totals 14 residues. CDR3 region: CSVQTGLGYNEQYF. CDR3 DNA sequence: TGCAGCGTTCAGACCGGGCTGGGGTACAATGAGCAGTACTTC.

The chain links TRBV13 to TRBJ1-6; the D is unclear. V lost 4 bases and J 3 bases, leaving 10 bases between the germline ends. Germline V lookup: CDR1 PRHDT, CDR2 FYEKMQ (reference sequence). The CDR3 consists of 15 residues. The CDR3 sequence is CASSSRAIYNSPLHF. CDR3 sequence (DNA): TGTGCCAGCAGCTCCCGGGCCATCTATAATTCACCCCTCCACTTT. Filled out from reference TRBV13 and TRBJ1-6, the complete variable domain reads AAGVIQSPRHLIKEKRETATLKCYPIPRHDTVYWYQQGPGQDPQFLISFYEKMQSDKGSIPDRFSAQQFSDYHSELNMSSLELGDSALYFCASSSRAIYNSPLHFGNGTRLTVT.

The chain uses TRBV11-2 and TRBJ2-7; 8 bases align to TRBD2. This CDR3 is built from 15 residues. The J segment lost 3 bases and the V segment lost 0 bases, leaving 4 bases of the junction unmatched. Germline CDR1 SGHAT, CDR2 FQNNGV. The CDR3 region has the DNA TGTGCCAGCAGCTTAGATGCGGGGGGTTTCTACGAGCAGTACTTC. It codes for CASSLDAGGFYEQYF.

The chain has TRBV14 and TRBJ1-2, with 7 bases identical to TRBD1. CDR1 and CDR2 from the germline V gene are SGHDN and FVKESK. The CDR3 contains 15 residues. The V and J ends lost 1 base and 3 bases, in that order; junction bases with no gene match: 5. The DNA for the CDR3 is TGTGCCAGCAGCCAAGGCCGACAGGGCGACTATGGCTACACCTTC. Protein: CASSQGRQGDYGYTF.

The V call is TRBV21-1, the J call TRBJ1-1. TRBV21-1 is described as a pseudogene. This CDR3 has 12 residues. This CDR3 is CASLSLNTEAFF. CDR3 bases: TGTGCCAGCCTAAGCCTGAACACTGAAGCTTTCTTT.

The J gene is TRBJ2-4, the V gene TRBV6-6, with D unclear. The DNA end favors TRBJ2-7, so the J call may be wrong. Germline V CDR1 and CDR2: MNHNY, SVGAGI (reference sequence). The CDR3 covers 12 residues. CDR3 nucleotides: TGTGCCAGCAGTTACGTGGCACACGAGCAGTACTTC. Its translation: CASSYVAHEQYF.

This clonotype was seen a few times. The CDR3 coding sequence is TGTGCCAGCAGCGCCCCCGAGTCATCCGGTCGCGAGCAGTACTTC. Amino acids: CASSAPESSGREQYF. This chain links TRBV11-1 with TRBJ2-7, with unresolved D. This CDR3 spans 15 amino acids. Germline-derived CDR1 and CDR2 are SGHAT and FQDESV (reference sequence). The germline V and J ends were trimmed by 5 bases and 6 bases, with 20 bases remaining between them.